This TCR beta chain is from a study of T cells in Graves' hyperthyroidism and ophthalmopathy. Study information: Blood was drawn when the patient was first diagnosed and still untreated. Overall study results and limits: Most clonotypes expanded in the thyroid (above 0.001) were also present in blood.

Diagnoses were established using clinical symptoms, serum thyroxine and TRAb, thyroid ultrasound and orbital computed tomography. It was RNA transcripts that yielded the amplified TCR beta CDR3 regions. First-round RT-PCR of the TCR CDR3 relied on the HTBI primer set. TCRdb ran MiXCR on the multiplex PCR reads and lists one entry per CDR3 protein. The repertoire holds around 520,000 distinct CDR3 sequences, roughly a quarter seen once, with about 11% in the top ten. The CDR3 runs 13 residues. Germline V gene sequence: CDR1 SQVTM, CDR2 ANQGSEA. This clonotype was detected ten times or more. Its cognate antigen is unknown.

This clonotype originated in a woman aged 25-40 years with Graves' ophthalmopathy. Sequencing was performed on blood. This rearrangement joins TRBV29-1 to TRBJ1-1; D possibly corresponds to TRBD1 (5 bases). The DNA of the CDR3 is TGCAGTTCTCACCCCCCAGGGCGCACTGAAGCTTTCTTT. The encoded protein is CSSHPPGRTEAFF.